This T cell receptor beta chain was profiled in a study of shared clonotypes between healthy human individuals (dated by TCRdb to 2020 to 2021). Background for the entire study: The cohort comprised a couple of women and a few men aged 18 to 49 years. For each donor, three plates each were used for CD4 naive and CD4 memory, two plates were used for CD8 naive, and one plate was used for CD8 memory. The study deeply sequenced blood TCR repertoires of five healthy adults to estimate repertoire size and the extent of clonotype sharing between individuals. To increase sequencing depth and limit assay-specific biases, TCR repertoire library preparation and sequencing were carried out by different laboratories using diverse techniques. Between about 0.94 and 8.9 billion PBMCs per donor were obtained by leukapheresis. The paper as a whole reports these results and caveats: Sampling was limited to blood, and TCR repertoires in tissue likely differ from TCR repertoires in blood. Pairwise subsampling indicated that sequencing depth was expected to affect the degree of clonotype sharing among donors. Compared with non-shared clonotypes, the clonotypes found in all four sorted-subset donors had higher generation probabilities. Naive subsets generally had larger estimated clonotype richness than memory subsets. Incomplete sequencing was indicated by rarefaction of sorted-subset datasets, despite the large sequencing depth. Sharing across a few donors was observed for about 4.8% of naive CD4, 3.5% of naive CD8, over 2% of memory CD4, and roughly 0.4% of memory CD8 clonotypes. Because the study included a small number of donors, the genetic and exposure-history diversity represented was limited.

Using the deep immunoSEQ assay, multiplex PCR amplified TCR CDR3 regions from genomic DNA. For each cell subset, the extracted genomic DNA was distributed evenly across all wells of several immunoSEQ 96-well plates, and each plate served as one replicate. For sorted subsets, each replicate PCR was loaded with 200 to 250 ng genomic DNA, equivalent to 30,000 or so T cell genomes. Purified libraries were measured with a Qubit 3.0 fluorometer, size-checked on a Bioanalyzer 2100, and measured again with the KAPA Library Quantification kit. Every immunoSEQ 96-well plate was sequenced on a dedicated single-read 150-cycle Illumina NextSeq 550 flow cell. The authors' analysis ran thus. Because the immunoSEQ output held only junctional sequences and lacked quality scores, the filtering could not match the filtering applied to full-length reads. To assign V/J genes and CDR3, sequences were annotated using PyIR, a Python wrapper for IgBLAST v1.9, with IMGT germline references. Reads were filtered out if the reads had weak V/J assignments (E-value above 1e-6), no CDR3, stop codons, out-of-frame junctions, or ambiguous translated residues. V3J clonotypes were defined by identical inferred V gene, J gene, and CDR3 amino acid sequence. To compute the percentage overlap between repertoires, the number of shared unique clonotypes was divided by the size of the smaller repertoire. Repertoire richness was assessed with RTK rarefaction, the Chao1 estimator, and Recon v2.1 estimates of unobserved clonotypes. Generation probabilities for all TCRbeta clonotypes obtained by the gDNA method from a few donors were computed using OLGA. TCRdb retrieved this table from immuneACCESS and kept in-frame rearrangements only. Not all clones are present; in checked studies, unresolved V genes account for under half, and no reason is known for the remainder. From that table come the V and J calls and clone size; the DNA was used to work out D and trimming. Here the sample has about 640,000 clones; approximately 79% occur a single time. The top ten hold approximately 2% of the sample.

The donors were healthy, HIV-negative adults who had no recently reported acute infections or vaccinations. Every donor was a Caucasian adult living in Nashville, Tennessee, USA. CD4+ T cells were enriched through magnetic negative selection, after which naive cells were positively selected on CD45RA and the remaining negative fraction served as the memory subset. Blood was collected by leukapheresis, and PBMCs were isolated by Ficoll-Histopaque density gradient centrifugation and then cryopreserved in liquid nitrogen vapor phase. Analytical flow cytometry was used to check the purity and quantity of each magnetically sorted T cell population. From each sorted fraction, genomic DNA was isolated and quantified by UV absorbance on a Nanodrop 2000c. V is cut by 8 bases and J by 1 base, and the space between the germline ends is 5 bases. The CDR3 measures 11 amino acids from cysteine to phenylalanine. Kept here is only the CDR3 DNA, which spans 33 bases and is read in frame from base 1. Based on the germline V gene, the CDR1 and CDR2 sequences are SNHLY and FYNNEI.

As for this clone: Its cognate antigen has yet to be identified. Base qualities are not recorded, but no much larger clone differs from it by a single base.

The chain employs TRBV2 and TRBJ2-5; the D gene cannot be named for sure. The receptor comes from a woman under 40 in good health. Sequencing was done on a sample of memory CD4+ T cells sorted from blood. The meaning of the sample's cell subset or site label: CD45RA-negative fraction. Here the CDR3 is given as CASHIQETQYF. The base sequence is TGTGCCAGCCACATCCAAGAGACCCAGTACTTC.